This T cell receptor beta chain was sequenced in a study of blood T cell repertoires in COVID-19. Study information: Whether acute or convalescent, the COVID-19 samples came from the United States, Italy and Spain. PBMCs, B-cell-depleted T cells, or T cells provided the cDNA or gDNA that made up the material.

The V gene lost 5 bases and the J gene lost 0 bases, with 23 bases spanning the gap. The CDR3 consists of 19 residues. CDR1 SGHTA and CDR2 FQGTGA come from the germline V gene. Only a few counts were recorded for this clone. The authors' processing: Scientists estimated how many nucleated cells there were by amplifying reference gene primers. Sequencing was performed with immunoSEQ multiplex PCR; in TCRdb, only in-frame clones are kept and a portion is missing. V, J and clone size reflect that table, while D and trimming were determined from the DNA. The data hold 80,000 to 95,000 clones, with around 86% observed a single time.

The sample consisted of peripheral blood. This receptor was obtained from a woman at least 80 years old with active or convalescent COVID-19. The chain combines TRBV7-3 with TRBJ1-3; a weak D match, TRBD1 (6 bases). CDR3 sequence (DNA): TGTGCCAGCAGCCAGAAGAAGGCGGACAGTCCTAGCTCTGGAAACACCATATATTTT. This translates into CASSQKKADSPSSGNTIYF.